The T cell receptor (beta chain) described here comes from a study of blood T cell repertoires in COVID-19. Study overall: Sources were T cells, B-cell-depleted T cells, or PBMCs; the material itself was cDNA or gDNA.

Assay: immunoSEQ multiplex PCR; the TCRdb copy retains only in-frame clones and omits some. This sample has 20,000 or so clones, with 81% found just once. This CDR3 is 14 amino acids long. The V gene end was trimmed by 4 bases and the J gene end by 4 bases; junction bases not matched to a gene: 5. Germline V gives CDR1 SGHNT, CDR2 YYREEE (reference sequence). This clone was seen once. This sequence joins TRBV5-4 and TRBJ2-1; 7 positions agree with TRBD1. The receptor was derived from a man aged 35-49 years with active or convalescent COVID-19. Sequenced input: peripheral blood. The DNA of the CDR3 is TGTGCCAGCAGCCCCCAGGGACAGTACAATGAGCAGTTCTTC. Its translation: CASSPQGQYNEQFF.